This passage covers 5 T cell receptor beta chains from one sample sequenced in a study of T cells in Graves' hyperthyroidism and ophthalmopathy. From RNA transcripts, TCR beta CDR3 regions were amplified. An initial round of RT-PCR targeting the TCR CDR3 relied on the HTBI primer set. Via MiXCR, TCRdb re-called the multiplex PCR reads, giving one row per CDR3 protein. Of about 400,000 distinct CDR3 sequences in the sample, less than 15% were seen once. Sample: blood. The receptors come from a woman under 30 with Graves' hyperthyroidism.

The rearrangement uses TRBV20-1 and TRBJ2-1; no firm D call. CDR1 is DFQATT and CDR2 is SNEGSKA in the germline V gene (reference sequence). Trimming shortened V by 1 base and J by 0 bases, and 10 bases separated the two germline ends. The CDR3 runs 15 residues. The CDR3 region has the DNA TGCAGTGCTAGAGGTTGGCTTAGCTCCTACAATGAGCAGTTCTTC. It is translated as CSARGWLSSYNEQFF.

This clonotype came up many times. The CDR3 here is CSAPGLSDTEAFF. CDR3 nucleotide sequence: TGCAGTGCCCCGGGACTCTCGGACACTGAAGCTTTCTTT. This rearrangement joins TRBV20-1 to TRBJ1-1, with D perhaps TRBD1 (5 bases). The CDR3 is 13 residues long. Trimming removed 6 bases from V and 3 bases from J, with 14 bases in between. Germline assignment: CDR1 DFQATT and CDR2 SNEGSKA (reference sequence).

This chain joins TRBV29-1 and TRBJ1-4, with 9 nucleotides matching TRBD1. This CDR3 region has 15 residues. Germline loops: CDR1 SQVTM, CDR2 ANQGSEA. Trimming took 1 base from V and 8 from J; bases not matched to a gene: 8. DNA for the CDR3: TGCAGCGTTGAAGTCCCGGGACAGGGACAGGAAAAACTGTTTTTT. Translating gives CSVEVPGQGQEKLFF.

The genes are TRBV19 and TRBJ2-2, with 7 bases lining up with TRBD1. The CDR3 totals 15 residues. The V gene end was trimmed by 5 bases and the J gene end by 3 bases; junction bases not matched to a gene: 6. The germline gives CDR1 LNHDA, CDR2 SQIVND (reference sequence). CDR3 DNA: TGTGCCAGTAGTCGGGGACAGACTTACACCGGGGAGCTGTTTTTT. Protein product: CASSRGQTYTGELFF.

This clonotype has a count of ten or more. The chain is built from TRBV10-3 and TRBJ1-2, with D possibly matching TRBD1 (5 bases). The germline V and J ends were trimmed by 1 base and 0 bases, with 9 bases remaining between them. The length of the CDR3 is 15 residues. Germline V gene lookup returns CDR1 ENHRY and CDR2 SYGVKD. The chain's CDR3 is CAISEWGESNYGYTF. CDR3 sequence (DNA): TGTGCCATCAGTGAGTGGGGGGAGTCTAACTATGGCTACACCTTC.